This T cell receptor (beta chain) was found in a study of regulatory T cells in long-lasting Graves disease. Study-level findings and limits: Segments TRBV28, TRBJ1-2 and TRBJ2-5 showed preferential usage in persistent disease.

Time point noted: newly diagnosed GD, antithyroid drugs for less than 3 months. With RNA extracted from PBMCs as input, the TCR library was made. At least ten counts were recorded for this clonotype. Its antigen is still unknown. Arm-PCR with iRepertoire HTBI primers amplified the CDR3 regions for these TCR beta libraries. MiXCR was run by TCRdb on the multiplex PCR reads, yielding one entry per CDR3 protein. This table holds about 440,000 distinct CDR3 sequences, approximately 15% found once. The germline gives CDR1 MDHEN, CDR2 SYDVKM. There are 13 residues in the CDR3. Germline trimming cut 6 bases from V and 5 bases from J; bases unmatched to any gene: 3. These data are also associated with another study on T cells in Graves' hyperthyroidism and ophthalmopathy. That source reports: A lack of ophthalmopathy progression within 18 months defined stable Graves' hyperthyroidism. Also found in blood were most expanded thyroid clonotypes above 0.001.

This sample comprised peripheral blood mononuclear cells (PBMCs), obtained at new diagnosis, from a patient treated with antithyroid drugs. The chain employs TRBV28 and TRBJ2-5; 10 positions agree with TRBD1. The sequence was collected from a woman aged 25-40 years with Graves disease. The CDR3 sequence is CASRGQGRETQYF. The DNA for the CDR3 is TGTGCCAGCAGGGGACAGGGGAGGGAGACCCAGTACTTC.